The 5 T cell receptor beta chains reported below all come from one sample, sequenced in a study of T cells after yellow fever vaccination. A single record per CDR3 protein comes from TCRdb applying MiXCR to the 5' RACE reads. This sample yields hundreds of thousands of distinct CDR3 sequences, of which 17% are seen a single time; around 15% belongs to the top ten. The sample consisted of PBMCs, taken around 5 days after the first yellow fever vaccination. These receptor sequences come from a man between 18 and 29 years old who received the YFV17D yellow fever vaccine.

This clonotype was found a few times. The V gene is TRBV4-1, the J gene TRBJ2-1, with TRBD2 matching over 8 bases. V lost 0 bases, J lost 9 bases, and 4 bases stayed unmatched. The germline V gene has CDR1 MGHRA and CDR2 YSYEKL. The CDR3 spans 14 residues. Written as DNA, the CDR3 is TGCGCCAGCAGCCAAGACGGGGGGGTACGTGAGCAGTTCTTC. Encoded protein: CASSQDGGVREQFF.

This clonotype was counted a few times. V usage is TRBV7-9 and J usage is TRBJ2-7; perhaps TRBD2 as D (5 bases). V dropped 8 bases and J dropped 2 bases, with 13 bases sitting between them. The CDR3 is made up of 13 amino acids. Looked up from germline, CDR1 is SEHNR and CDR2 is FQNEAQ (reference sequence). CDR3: CASAGDSAYEQYF. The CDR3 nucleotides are TGTGCCAGCGCCGGGGATAGCGCCTACGAGCAGTACTTC.

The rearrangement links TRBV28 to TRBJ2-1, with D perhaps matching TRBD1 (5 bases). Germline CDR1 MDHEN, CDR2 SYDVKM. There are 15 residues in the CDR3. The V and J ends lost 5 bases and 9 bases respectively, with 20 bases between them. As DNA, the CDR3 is TGTGCCAGCAGTCGGACAACCCGTCGGTCGGGTGAGCAGTTCTTC. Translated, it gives CASSRTTRRSGEQFF.

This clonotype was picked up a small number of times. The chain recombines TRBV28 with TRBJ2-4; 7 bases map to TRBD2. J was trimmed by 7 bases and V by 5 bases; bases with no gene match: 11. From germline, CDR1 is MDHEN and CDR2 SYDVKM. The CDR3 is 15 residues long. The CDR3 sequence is CASSPRSEGGNIQYF. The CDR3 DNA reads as TGTGCCAGCAGTCCTCGTTCGGAGGGAGGGAACATTCAGTACTTC.

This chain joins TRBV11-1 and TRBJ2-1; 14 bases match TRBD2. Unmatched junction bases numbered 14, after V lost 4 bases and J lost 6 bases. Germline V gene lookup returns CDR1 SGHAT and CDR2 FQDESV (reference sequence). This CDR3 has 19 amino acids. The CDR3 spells CASSYPPRLAGGQGNEQFF. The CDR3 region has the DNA TGTGCCAGCAGCTACCCCCCCAGACTAGCGGGGGGGCAGGGCAATGAGCAGTTCTTC.